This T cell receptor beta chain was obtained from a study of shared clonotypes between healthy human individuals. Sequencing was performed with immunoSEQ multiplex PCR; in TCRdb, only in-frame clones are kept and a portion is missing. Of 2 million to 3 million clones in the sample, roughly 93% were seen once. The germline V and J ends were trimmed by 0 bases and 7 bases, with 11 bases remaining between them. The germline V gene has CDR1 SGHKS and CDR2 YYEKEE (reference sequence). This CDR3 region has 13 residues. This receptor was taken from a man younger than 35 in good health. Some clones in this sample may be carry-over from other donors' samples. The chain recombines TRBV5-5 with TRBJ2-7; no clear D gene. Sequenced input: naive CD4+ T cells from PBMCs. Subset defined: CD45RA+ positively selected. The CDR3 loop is CASSLDGLREQYF. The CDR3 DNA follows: TGTGCCAGCAGCTTGGACGGGTTGAGGGAGCAGTACTTC.